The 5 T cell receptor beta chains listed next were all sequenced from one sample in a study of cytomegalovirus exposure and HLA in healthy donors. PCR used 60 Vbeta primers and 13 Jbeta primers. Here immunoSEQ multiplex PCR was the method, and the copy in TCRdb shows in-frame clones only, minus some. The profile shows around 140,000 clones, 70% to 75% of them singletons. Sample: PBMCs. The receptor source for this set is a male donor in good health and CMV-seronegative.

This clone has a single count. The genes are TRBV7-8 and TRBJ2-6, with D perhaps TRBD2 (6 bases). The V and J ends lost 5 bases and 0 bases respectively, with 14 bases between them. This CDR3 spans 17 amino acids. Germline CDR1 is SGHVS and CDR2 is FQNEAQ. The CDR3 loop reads CASSLTSTTSGANVLTF. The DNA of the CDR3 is TGTGCCAGCAGCCTGACTAGTACCACCTCTGGGGCCAACGTCCTGACTTTC. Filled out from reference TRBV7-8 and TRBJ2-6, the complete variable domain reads GAGVSQSPRYKVAKRGQDVALRCDPISGHVSLFWYQQALGQGPEFLTYFQNEAQLDKSGLPSDRFFAERPEGSVSTLKIQRTQQEDSAVYLCASSLTSTTSGANVLTFGAGSRLTVL.

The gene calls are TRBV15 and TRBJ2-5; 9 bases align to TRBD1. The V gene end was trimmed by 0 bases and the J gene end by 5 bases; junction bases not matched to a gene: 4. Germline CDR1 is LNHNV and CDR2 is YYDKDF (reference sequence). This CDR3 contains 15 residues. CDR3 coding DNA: TGTGCCACCAGCAGAGAAACAGGGGGCGGGGAGACCCAGTACTTC. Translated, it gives CATSRETGGGETQYF.

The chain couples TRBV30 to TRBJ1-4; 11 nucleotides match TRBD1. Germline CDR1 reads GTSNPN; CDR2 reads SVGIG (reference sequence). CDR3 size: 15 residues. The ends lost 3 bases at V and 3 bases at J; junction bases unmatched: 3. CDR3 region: CAWSGQGAANEKLFF. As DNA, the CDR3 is TGTGCCTGGAGCGGACAGGGGGCAGCTAATGAAAAACTGTTTTTT. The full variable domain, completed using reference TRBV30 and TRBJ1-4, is SQTIHQWPATLVQPVGSPLSLECTVEGTSNPNLYWYRQAAGRGLQLLFYSVGIGQISSEVPQNLSASRPQDRQFILSSKKLLLSDSGFYLCAWSGQGAANEKLFFGSGTQLSVL.

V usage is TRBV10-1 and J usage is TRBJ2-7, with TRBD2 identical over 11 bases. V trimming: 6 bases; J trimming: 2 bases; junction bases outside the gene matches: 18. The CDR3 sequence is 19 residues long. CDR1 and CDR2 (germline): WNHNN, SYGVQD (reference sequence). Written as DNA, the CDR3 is TGCGCCAGCAGCCAACGGACTAGCGGGTCCTTGTTAGGAACCTACGAGCAGTACTTC. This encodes CASSQRTSGSLLGTYEQYF.

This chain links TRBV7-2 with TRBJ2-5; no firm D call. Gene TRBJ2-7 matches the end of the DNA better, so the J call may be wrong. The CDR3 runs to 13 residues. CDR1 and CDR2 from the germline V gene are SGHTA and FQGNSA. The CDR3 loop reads CASSLRAPYEQYF. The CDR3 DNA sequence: TGTGCCAGCAGCTTGAGAGCCCCCTACGAGCAGTACTTC.